The present T cell receptor (beta chain) was sequenced within a study of a mutant IDH1 vaccine in newly diagnosed glioma. Study-level background: Across weeks 1, 3, 5, 7, 11, 15, 19 and 23, patients received a vaccination each time, eight in all. Radiotherapy alone preceded vaccination by 4-6 weeks; alternatively, vaccination started with temozolomide cycles. There were about 62% males and around 40% females among treated patients, whose mean age was 40.4 years.

Time point defined: week 23, last vaccination. Doses consisted of 300 ug of mutant IDH1 20-mer peptide each, paired with topical imiquimod. Sequenced by immunoSEQ multiplex PCR; TCRdb stores in-frame clones only, minus some. Of over 50,000 clones in the sample, around 82% were seen once. Germline values: CDR1 LNHDA, CDR2 SQIVND (reference sequence). V lost 4 bases, J lost 0 bases, and 9 bases lay in between. The CDR3 sequence is 14 residues long. Notes on this clone: Its target is not known.

Whole-study results and caveats: Detectable vaccine-induced immune responses arose in over 90% of patients.

The chain links TRBV19 to TRBJ1-1; maybe TRBD1 (6 bases). The sequencing used PBMCs, collected from a glioma patient whose treatment included an IDH1 peptide vaccine. The sequence was collected from a man younger than 35 with glioma. The DNA for the CDR3 is TGTGCCAGTAGTACGAACAGGGTGAACACTGAAGCTTTCTTT. Encoded protein: CASSTNRVNTEAFF.